These T cell receptor beta chains were read from a single sample in a study of cytomegalovirus exposure and HLA in healthy donors. The assay was immunoSEQ multiplex PCR, and TCRdb's table has in-frame clones only and misses some. The table has 150,000 to 250,000 clones, around 77% seen once. Input material: PBMCs. The receptors derive from a man aged 25 to 40 in good health and CMV-seronegative. CDR3s include the opening cysteine and the closing phenylalanine or tryptophan. Each record gives: clone size, D gene, J gene, CDR3 length, V gene, CDR3 protein, CDR3 DNA. D genes are given only for firm matches. Clone size is given for some rows only: seen once, a few or many times, or a class if the clone is expanded.

size: NA
D: TRBD2
J: TRBJ2-2
length: 17
V: TRBV5-4
CDR3: CASSLAGLAGVTGELFF
DNA: TGTGCCAGCAGCTTGGCAGGCCTAGCGGGAGTTACCGGGGAGCTGTTTTTT

size: NA
D: TRBD2
J: TRBJ2-1
length: 15
V: TRBV19
CDR3: CASSIPREGYNEQFF
DNA: TGTGCCAGTAGTATCCCCCGGGAGGGGTACAATGAGCAGTTCTTC

size: NA
D: TRBD1
J: TRBJ2-4
length: 12
V: TRBV7-9
CDR3: CASETGENIQYF
DNA: TGTGCCTCTGAGACAGGGGAGAACATTCAGTACTTC

size: few
D: TRBD1
J: TRBJ1-4
length: 14
V: TRBV28
CDR3: CASETGGTNEKLFF
DNA: TGTGCCAGCGAGACAGGGGGAACTAATGAAAAACTGTTTTTT

size: NA
D: TRBD2
J: TRBJ2-7
length: 15
V: TRBV5-1
CDR3: CASSLAGTSAYEQYF
DNA: TGCGCCAGCAGCTTGGCCGGGACTAGCGCCTACGAGCAGTACTTC

size: NA
D: NA
J: TRBJ2-2
length: 13
V: TRBV11-3
CDR3: CASGSRGTGELFF
DNA: TGTGCCAGCGGCTCCAGGGGCACCGGGGAGCTGTTTTTT

size: NA
D: TRBD2
J: TRBJ2-2
length: 16
V: TRBV5-4
CDR3: CASSAGLAVNTGELFF
DNA: TGTGCCAGCAGCGCGGGACTAGCGGTGAACACCGGGGAGCTGTTTTTT

size: NA
D: NA
J: TRBJ2-1
length: 14
V: TRBV11-2
CDR3: CASSLQGTYNEQFF
DNA: TGTGCCAGCAGCTTGCAGGGAACCTACAATGAGCAGTTCTTC

size: NA
D: TRBD2
J: TRBJ2-1
length: 20
V: TRBV15
CDR3: CATSRDTGTSGSWAHNEQFF
DNA: TGTGCCACCAGCAGAGATACGGGGACTAGCGGGAGTTGGGCACACAATGAGCAGTTCTTC

size: NA
D: TRBD2
J: TRBJ2-7
length: 16
V: TRBV2
CDR3: CASRGTSGSPAYEQYF
DNA: TGTGCCAGCAGGGGGACTAGCGGGAGCCCTGCCTACGAGCAGTACTTC

size: NA
D: NA
J: TRBJ2-5
length: 11
V: TRBV2
CDR3: CASSSQETQYF
DNA: TGTGCCAGCAGTTCTCAAGAGACCCAGTACTTC

size: NA
D: TRBD2
J: TRBJ2-7
length: 13
V: TRBV6-6
CDR3: CASSVAGGPEQYF
DNA: TGTGCCAGCAGTGTAGCGGGAGGGCCCGAGCAGTACTTC

size: NA
D: TRBD1
J: TRBJ1-5
length: 14
V: TRBV28
CDR3: CASSMTGRNQPQHF
DNA: TGTGCCAGCAGCATGACAGGGAGGAATCAGCCCCAGCATTTT

size: few
D: TRBD1
J: TRBJ2-3
length: 15
V: TRBV10-3
CDR3: CAITSGQRLSDTQYF
DNA: TGTGCCATCACCTCGGGACAGAGACTGTCAGATACGCAGTATTTT

size: NA
D: TRBD1
J: TRBJ1-5
length: 17
V: TRBV6-1
CDR3: CASSEMAGGFGNQPRHF
DNA: TGTGCCAGCAGTGAAATGGCAGGGGGCTTTGGCAATCAGCCCCGGCATTTT

size: NA
D: TRBD2
J: TRBJ2-1
length: 15
V: TRBV7-9
CDR3: CASSLSGGSYNEQFF
DNA: TGTGCCAGCAGCTTAAGCGGGGGCTCCTACAATGAGCAGTTCTTC